Listed here are 5 T cell receptor beta chains from one sample, sequenced in a study of cytomegalovirus exposure and HLA in healthy donors. This PCR relied on a set of 60 Vbeta primers and 13 Jbeta primers. TCRdb's copy holds only in-frame clones and misses some; the assay was immunoSEQ multiplex PCR. The sample includes some 150,000 clones, about 80% seen only once; the top ten take roughly 4%. The specimen was PBMCs. These receptors were collected from a man in his forties or fifties in good health and CMV-seropositive.

A remark on this clone: The same CDR3 can be traced to other DNA sequences in this sample. The chain uses TRBV18 and TRBJ1-1, with 7 bases matching TRBD1. This CDR3 is built from 13 residues. V gave up 6 bases and J gave up 0 bases; unmatched junction bases: 1. CDR1 is KGHSH, CDR2 LQKENI, per germline. Here the CDR3 DNA reads TGTGCCAGCTCGCAGGGGGTGAACACTGAAGCTTTCTTT. It yields the protein CASSQGVNTEAFF.

The rearrangement links TRBV10-3 to TRBJ2-7, with 12 nucleotides matching TRBD2. This CDR3 region has 14 residues. The V gene's germline CDR1 is ENHRY and CDR2 SYGVKD. With V trimmed by 7 bases and J by 4 bases, 5 bases remained unmatched. CDR3 sequence reads: CAINGLAGTYEQYF. CDR3 DNA sequence: TGTGCCATCAACGGACTAGCGGGGACATACGAGCAGTACTTC.

This clone has just a few counts. The chain combines TRBV2 with TRBJ2-7; TRBD2 aligns across 8 bases. CDR1 is SNHLY and CDR2 is FYNNEI in the germline V gene. This CDR3 region has 13 residues. The V and J ends lost 3 bases and 6 bases, in that order; junction bases with no gene match: 4. The CDR3 loop is CASSDERETEQYF. Written as DNA, the CDR3 is TGTGCCAGCAGTGATGAGCGGGAGACCGAGCAGTACTTC.

CDR3 bases: TGTGCCAGCAGGGGACTAGCGGGGGGCTTCCAAGAGACCCAGTACTTC. This translates into CASRGLAGGFQETQYF. This chain uses TRBV6-4 with TRBJ2-5; 15 bases are a match to TRBD2. Per germline, CDR1 MRHNA and CDR2 SNTAGT. V gave up 6 bases and J gave up 1 base; unmatched junction bases: 3. There are 16 residues in the CDR3.

The chain has TRBV7-3 and TRBJ2-3, with 7 nucleotides matching TRBD1. The V and J ends lost 2 bases and 2 bases, in that order; junction bases with no gene match: 1. Germline V lookup: CDR1 SGHTA, CDR2 FQGTGA. The CDR3 extends over 14 amino acids. CDR3 DNA sequence: TGTGCCAGCAGCTTAGACAGGGTCACAGATACGCAGTATTTT. Protein product: CASSLDRVTDTQYF.